The entry below gives a single TCR beta chain sequence along with its context. Sequencing used immunoSEQ multiplex PCR; TCRdb keeps in-frame clones, though not all of them. The table lists some 81,000 clones, approximately 90% of them singletons. This entry comes from a study of T cell changes during pregnancy in multiple sclerosis. CDR1 is SGHRS, CDR2 YFSETQ, per germline. The CDR3 sequence is 16 residues long. V lost 4 bases, J lost 2 bases, and 18 bases lay in between. The chain links TRBV5-1 to TRBJ2-5, with D tentatively TRBD2 (7 bases). The clonotype was recovered from a female donor with multiple sclerosis, enrolled in a pregnancy study. Sequencing was performed on peripheral blood, taken before pregnancy. The CDR3 loop is CASSPRGRGGQETQYF. The CDR3 DNA sequence: TGCGCCAGCAGCCCCCGGGGGAGGGGGGGGCAAGAGACCCAGTACTTC.